The 29 T cell receptor beta chains given below trace back to one sample, sequenced in a study of cytomegalovirus exposure and HLA in healthy donors. The PCR employed 60 Vbeta primers together with 13 Jbeta primers. Clones were sequenced by immunoSEQ multiplex PCR, and TCRdb holds only the in-frame ones, with some missing. The sample has approximately 92,000 clones; 70% to 85% are singletons. Sequenced input: PBMCs. All receptors come from a man in his fifties or sixties in good health and CMV-seronegative.

The chain employs TRBV5-8 and TRBJ1-3; TRBD1 matches at 7 bases. This CDR3 has 14 residues. Germline CDR1 and CDR2: SGHTS and YDEGEE. V gave up 4 bases and J gave up 0 bases; unmatched junction bases: 1. As DNA, the CDR3 is TGTGCCAGCAGCCCAGGGGGCTCTGGAAACACCATATATTTT. Translated: CASSPGGSGNTIYF.

The chain combines TRBV7-9 with TRBJ1-3, with 10 bases that match TRBD1. The CDR3 is 13 amino acids. After removal of 4 bases from V and 7 bases from J, the junction contained 1 base not matched to a gene. Germline loops: CDR1 SEHNR, CDR2 FQNEAQ (reference sequence). The CDR3 bases are TGTGCCAGCAGCTGGGGACAGGGGAACACCATATATTTT. The encoded protein is CASSWGQGNTIYF.

This clone was observed once. J is TRBJ2-7 and V is TRBV6-1, with TRBD2 matching over 10 bases. Germline V gene data show CDR1 as MNHNS and CDR2 as SASEGT. V lost 8 bases and J lost 5; bases outside the gene matches: 9. The CDR3 sequence is 14 residues long. The CDR3 loop is CASEWEGLAHEQYF. As DNA, the CDR3 is TGTGCCAGCGAGTGGGAGGGACTAGCGCACGAGCAGTACTTC.

The genes are TRBV29-1 and TRBJ2-3; 10 bases align to TRBD1. Germline trimming cut 3 bases from V and 4 bases from J; bases unmatched to any gene: 10. The CDR3 runs to 16 residues. CDR1 is SQVTM and CDR2 is ANQGSEA in the germline V gene. The CDR3: CSVEPRDRGFSDTQYF. CDR3 in DNA: TGCAGCGTTGAGCCTCGGGACAGGGGATTTTCAGATACGCAGTATTTT.

The rearrangement links TRBV7-8 to TRBJ2-2; 8 bases match TRBD2. Germline V gene sequence: CDR1 SGHVS, CDR2 FQNEAQ. J gave up 7 bases and V 5 bases, and 12 bases lay outside the gene matches. The CDR3 loop spans 16 amino acids. CDR3 residues: CASSINSGTGSGELFF. CDR3 nucleotide sequence: TGTGCCAGCAGCATTAATAGCGGGACGGGGAGCGGGGAGCTGTTTTTT.

The CDR3, as DNA: TGCGCCAGCAGTCATTGGCTAGCGGGATTCGAGCAGTACTTC. Residues: CASSHWLAGFEQYF. The genes are TRBV23-1 and TRBJ2-7; 9 bases agree with TRBD2. TRBV23-1 carries the ORF label, with uncertain function. V gave up 3 bases and J gave up 6 bases; unmatched junction bases: 6. The CDR3 is 14 amino acids.

There are a few counts of this clone. V gene TRBV10-2 combines with J gene TRBJ2-7, with D possibly being TRBD2 (6 bases). The CDR3 sequence is 13 residues long. V dropped 8 bases and J dropped 1 base, with 12 bases sitting between them. The germline V gene has CDR1 WSHSY and CDR2 SAAADI. CDR3 sequence (DNA): TGCGCCAGCTTGCGGGACTCTTCCTACGAGCAGTACTTC. Translated: CASLRDSSYEQYF.

The chain couples TRBV11-2 to TRBJ2-1, with TRBD2 identical over 9 bases. J lost 4 bases, V lost 5 bases, and 3 bases had no gene match. Germline V gene data show CDR1 as SGHAT and CDR2 as FQNNGV. The CDR3 totals 14 residues. The CDR3 DNA is TGTGCCAGCAGCCGTAGCGGGGGTTACAATGAGCAGTTCTTC. Translating it yields CASSRSGGYNEQFF.

The CDR3 reads CASSLGVAGVNEQFF. The DNA of the CDR3 is TGTGCCAGCAGCTTAGGCGTAGCGGGGGTAAATGAGCAGTTCTTC. This chain joins TRBV11-3 and TRBJ2-1, with 9 positions matching TRBD2. Germline trimming cut 1 base from V and 7 bases from J; bases unmatched to any gene: 5. This CDR3 has 15 amino acids. Germline V gene data show CDR1 as SGHNT and CDR2 as YENEEA.

V is TRBV28 and J is TRBJ1-4; 7 bases map to TRBD1. CDR3 length: 13 amino acids. V trimming: 6 bases; J trimming: 8 bases; junction bases outside the gene matches: 6. Germline values: CDR1 MDHEN, CDR2 SYDVKM. Written as DNA, the CDR3 is TGTGCCAGCAGAACCGGGACAGTAGAAAAACTGTTTTTT. Encoded protein: CASRTGTVEKLFF.

The J gene is TRBJ2-5, the V gene TRBV29-1; no clear D. The germline V gene encodes CDR1 SQVTM and CDR2 ANQGSEA. The CDR3 totals 14 residues. Trimming took off 7 bases at V and 2 bases at J, with 17 bases between the two ends. The CDR3 DNA reads TGCAGCGCACTTATATCCCAGGTACAAGAGACCCAGTACTTC. This gives the protein CSALISQVQETQYF.

This sequence joins TRBV4-3 and TRBJ1-1, with 9 nucleotides matching TRBD1. CDR1 and CDR2 from the germline V gene are LGHNA and YSLEER. There are 14 residues in the CDR3. With V trimmed by 4 bases and J by 5 bases, 5 bases remained unmatched. The DNA of the CDR3 is TGCGCCAGCAGCCCGACAGGGGGGGATACTGAAGCTTTCTTT. Translation: CASSPTGGDTEAFF.

The gene calls are TRBV6-5 and TRBJ2-2; 11 bases match TRBD1. This CDR3 contains 16 residues. Per the germline V gene, CDR1 is MNHEY and CDR2 is SVGAGI. The trim removed 4 bases at V and 8 bases at J, leaving 9 bases unmatched. The CDR3 loop is CASSSEDRGRAGELFF. In nucleotides, the CDR3 is TGTGCCAGCAGTTCAGAGGACAGGGGGCGGGCGGGGGAGCTGTTTTTT.

This chain links TRBV6-5 with TRBJ2-2; D may be TRBD2 (6 bases). V lost 7 bases and J lost 4, with 16 bases in between. CDR3 length: 15 amino acids. Germline V CDR1 and CDR2: MNHEY, SVGAGI. The CDR3 nucleotides read TGTGCCAGCAAAATCCGGAGGGCCTTCACCGGGGAGCTGTTTTTT. Translating it yields CASKIRRAFTGELFF.

The V gene is TRBV9, the J gene TRBJ1-4, with D perhaps TRBD1 (5 bases). The CDR3 extends over 15 amino acids. V was cut by 0 bases and J by 6 bases, with 12 bases left in between. The germline CDR1 and CDR2 sequences are SGDLS and YYNGEE. CDR3 in amino acids: CASSVEGRGDEKLFF. CDR3 DNA: TGTGCCAGCAGCGTAGAGGGGCGCGGTGATGAAAAACTGTTTTTT.

This sequence joins TRBV14 and TRBJ2-4; D gene uncertain. CDR1 and CDR2 from the germline V gene are SGHDN and FVKESK. V was shortened by 1 base and J by 6 bases, with 10 bases between the two germline ends. The CDR3 loop spans 14 amino acids. CDR3 coding DNA: TGTGCCAGCAGCCAAGGGGCCCAGACAAACATTCAGTACTTC. It codes for CASSQGAQTNIQYF.

As regards this clone: An end of the junction differs from the germline gene, which may be a read error. Other DNA variants within this sample encode the same CDR3. The chain joins TRBV5-1 to TRBJ2-3; 9 bases fit TRBD2. Germline CDR1 and CDR2: SGHRS and YFSETQ. CDR3 length equals 15 residues. The CDR3 reads CASSLVSGGTDTQYF. The CDR3 nucleotides read TGCGCCAGCAGCTTGGTTAGCGGGGGCACGGATACGCAGTATTTT. The entire variable domain, with the rest obtained from reference TRBV5-1 and TRBJ2-3, is as follows: KAGVTQTPRYLIKTRGQQVTLSCSPISGHRSVSWYQQTPGQGLQFLFEYFSETQRNKGNFPGRFSGRQFSNSRSEMNVSTLELGDSALYLCASSLVSGGTDTQYFGPGTRLTVL.

The V and J genes are TRBV30 and TRBJ2-5; D uncertain. Germline CDR1 and CDR2: GTSNPN and SVGIG (reference sequence). This CDR3 has 12 residues. V gave up 2 bases and J gave up 3 bases, with 7 bases separating them. The CDR3 DNA follows: TGTGCCTGGAGTAGTGAGGAAGAGACCCAGTACTTC. It yields the protein CAWSSEEETQYF.

This clone has more than one count but fewer than ten. The chain is built from TRBV6-1 and TRBJ2-7; perhaps TRBD1 as D (5 bases). This CDR3 comprises 13 residues. V was clipped by 2 bases and J by 3 bases, with 8 bases between them. Germline CDR1 MNHNS, CDR2 SASEGT. The CDR3 DNA reads TGTGCCAGCAGTGAAAGCGACAGCTACGAGCAGTACTTC. The encoded protein is CASSESDSYEQYF.

This chain links TRBV2 with TRBJ2-3; 9 bases are shared with TRBD2. The CDR3 is 16 residues long. Unmatched junction bases numbered 10, after V lost 6 bases and J lost 3 bases. The germline CDR1 and CDR2 sequences are SNHLY and FYNNEI. The CDR3, as DNA: TGTGCCAGCAGGGTGGATCTAGCGGGAATGACAGATACGCAGTATTTT. This codes for CASRVDLAGMTDTQYF. Filled out from reference TRBV2 and TRBJ2-3, the complete variable domain reads EPEVTQTPSHQVTQMGQEVILRCVPISNHLYFYWYRQILGQKVEFLVSFYNNEISEKSEIFDDQFSVERPDGSNFTLKIRSTKLEDSAMYFCASRVDLAGMTDTQYFGPGTRLTVL.

The genes are TRBV7-2 and TRBJ1-5, with D possibly TRBD1 on 5 matching bases. This CDR3 region has 15 residues. Germline loops: CDR1 SGHTA, CDR2 FQGNSA. Deletions cut 3 bases from V and 0 bases from J, with 9 bases between. The CDR3 loop reads CASSLVGDSNQPQHF. The CDR3 bases are TGTGCCAGCAGCTTGGTAGGGGATAGCAATCAGCCCCAGCATTTT.

The chain is built from TRBV18 and TRBJ2-4; tentatively, D is TRBD2 (5 bases). The CDR3 contains 13 residues. The germline gives CDR1 KGHSH, CDR2 LQKENI. The V end was cut by 3 bases, the J end by 15 bases, with 18 bases between. Here the CDR3 DNA reads TGTGCCAGCTCACCGAGAAATCGGGAATCGGGGTACTTC. Translating gives CASSPRNRESGYF.

This clone was found a few times. The rearrangement uses TRBV6-1 and TRBJ2-5; D gene unclear. The CDR3 runs to 13 residues. The germline V gene encodes CDR1 MNHNS and CDR2 SASEGT. With 3 bases removed from V and 4 bases from J, the gap between germline ends came to 9 bases. The CDR3 bases are TGTGCCAGCAGTGACCTCGGTGGAGAGACCCAGTACTTC. Amino acid sequence: CASSDLGGETQYF.

V usage is TRBV6-1 and J usage is TRBJ1-4, with D hard to call. V lost 5 bases to trimming and J lost 8 bases, with 15 bases between them. This CDR3 has 14 amino acids. The V gene's germline CDR1 is MNHNS and CDR2 SASEGT. CDR3 residues: CASSFLIFGEKLFF. The CDR3 DNA reads as TGTGCCAGCAGTTTCTTGATCTTCGGGGAAAAACTGTTTTTT.

This rearrangement joins TRBV11-2 to TRBJ1-2, with D possibly TRBD1 on 6 matching bases. The germline CDR1 and CDR2 sequences are SGHAT and FQNNGV. The V gene lost 2 bases and the J gene lost 8 bases, with 15 bases spanning the gap. The CDR3 is made up of 14 amino acids. The CDR3 here is CASSLSGAARGYTF. In nucleotides, the CDR3 is TGTGCCAGCAGCTTATCAGGGGCTGCTAGGGGCTACACCTTC.

The chain employs TRBV15 and TRBJ1-5; TRBD1 matches at 8 bases. Per the germline V gene, CDR1 is LNHNV and CDR2 is YYDKDF (reference sequence). This CDR3 contains 14 residues. J lost 7 bases, V lost 3 bases, and 5 bases had no gene match. In DNA form, the CDR3 reads TGTGCCACCAGCAGGGGACAGGCGGGGCAGCCCCAGCATTTT. This sequence encodes CATSRGQAGQPQHF.

The genes are TRBV7-2 and TRBJ2-7; no clear D gene. Trimming took 1 base from V and 4 from J, leaving 14 bases between them. The CDR3 runs to 15 residues. CDR1 SGHTA and CDR2 FQGNSA come from the germline V gene. The CDR3 sequence is CASSLGGSLKYEQYF. In DNA form, the CDR3 reads TGTGCCAGCAGCTTAGGAGGCAGCCTGAAATACGAGCAGTACTTC.

This chain connects TRBV19 to TRBJ1-5, with a weak D call TRBD1 (5 bases). The CDR3 consists of 12 residues. Germline V gene sequence: CDR1 LNHDA, CDR2 SQIVND (reference sequence). The germline V and J ends were trimmed by 5 bases and 9 bases, with 11 bases remaining between them. The CDR3 region is CASSDQGRPQHF. Here the CDR3 DNA reads TGTGCCAGTAGTGACCAGGGAAGGCCCCAGCATTTT.

This clone was counted only a few times. The V gene is TRBV14, the J gene TRBJ1-4; D may be TRBD1 (5 bases). V dropped 4 bases and J dropped 3 bases, with 12 bases sitting between them. In germline, CDR1 is SGHDN, CDR2 FVKESK. There are 15 residues in the CDR3. In DNA, the CDR3 is TGTGCCAGCAGCCGAAGTGGGGCAGCTAATGAAAAACTGTTTTTT. Translating it yields CASSRSGAANEKLFF.